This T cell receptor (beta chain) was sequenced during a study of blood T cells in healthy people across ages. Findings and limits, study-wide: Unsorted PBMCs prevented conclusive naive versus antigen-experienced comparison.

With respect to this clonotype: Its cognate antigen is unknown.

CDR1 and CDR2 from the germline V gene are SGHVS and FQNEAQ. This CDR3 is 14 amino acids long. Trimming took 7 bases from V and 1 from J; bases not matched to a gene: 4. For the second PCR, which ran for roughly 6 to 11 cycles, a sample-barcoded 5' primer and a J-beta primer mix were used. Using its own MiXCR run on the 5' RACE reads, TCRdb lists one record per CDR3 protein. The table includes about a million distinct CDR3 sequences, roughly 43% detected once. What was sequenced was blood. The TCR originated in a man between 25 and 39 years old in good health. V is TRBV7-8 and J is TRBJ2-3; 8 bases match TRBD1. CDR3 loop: CASIRDRRTDTQYF. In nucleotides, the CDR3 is TGTGCCAGCATCCGGGACAGGCGCACAGATACGCAGTATTTT.